The entry below describes one TCR beta chain. Antigen unknown. This specimen belongs to a study of blood T cells in healthy people across ages. General observations from the study: Estimated diversity across one million T cells was deemed an underestimate. Possibly, changes in expanded clonotypes were confounded because donor CMV status was unknown.

Per the germline V gene, CDR1 is PRHDT and CDR2 is FYEKMQ (reference sequence). This CDR3 comprises 15 residues. Trimming shortened V by 2 bases and J by 4 bases, and 14 bases separated the two germline ends. Sample-barcoded 5' priming and a J-beta primer mix drove a second PCR of 7 to 11 cycles. TCRdb itself ran the 5' RACE reads through MiXCR, one entry per CDR3 protein. This sample has fewer than 1,200,000 distinct CDR3 sequences, with roughly 24% found just once. This sample also appeared in a second study, on T cells of mothers and their children. As reported in that work: Thymic selection shapes TCR recombination output in related pairs, and it does so similarly in unrelated pairs.

The rearrangement links TRBV13 to TRBJ1-2, with D possibly TRBD1 on 5 matching bases. The source of this sequence is a girl aged 2 to 10 in good health. The sample consisted of blood. The CDR3 DNA reads TGTGCCAGCAGCTTAATTCAGGGCCTGAGCTATGGCTACACCTTC. This translates into CASSLIQGLSYGYTF.